A selection of T cell receptor beta chains follows, all from one sample in a study of OX40 agonist ivuxolimab in advanced cancers. The assay was immunoSEQ multiplex PCR, and TCRdb's table has in-frame clones only and misses some. This sample has 62,000 or so clones, with roughly 89% found just once. Sequenced material: CD4+ or CD8+ T cells sorted from blood, taken in a trial of the OX40 agonist ivuxolimab. Every receptor here comes from an adult with an advanced solid tumor such as melanoma, head and neck, liver or kidney cancer. Both conserved end residues are part of each CDR3. A D gene is named only where the DNA matches it firmly. Not every row has a clone size; where given, it reads once, few, many or a size class.

CDR3: CASSLISGSLGKPLHF
DNA: TGTGCCAGCAGCTTAATATCGGGGAGTCTAGGAAAGCCCCTCCACTTT
J: TRBJ1-6
D: -
V: TRBV7-9
size: -

CDR3: CASSQEHDQPQHF
DNA: TGTGCCAGCAGCCAAGAGCATGATCAGCCCCAGCATTTT
J: TRBJ1-5
D: -
V: TRBV4-2
size: few

CDR3: CASSPGQTVDGYTF
DNA: TGCGCCAGCAGCCCAGGACAGACAGTGGATGGCTACACCTTC
J: TRBJ1-2
D: -
V: TRBV5-1
size: -

CDR3: CASSDPRGNSPEQYF
DNA: TGTGCCAGCAGCGACCCCCGGGGCAACTCGCCCGAGCAGTACTTC
J: TRBJ2-7
D: -
V: TRBV5-6
size: -

CDR3: CASSLGQGAYGYTF
DNA: TGCGCCAGCAGCTTGGGACAGGGGGCGTATGGCTACACCTTC
J: TRBJ1-2
D: TRBD1
V: TRBV5-1
size: -

CDR3: CASSPTGVTNYGYTF
DNA: TGTGCCAGCTCACCAACAGGCGTCACTAACTATGGCTACACCTTC
J: TRBJ1-2
D: -
V: TRBV18
size: -

CDR3: CASSPGTGPVKLFF
DNA: TGTGCCAGCAGTCCCGGGACGGGGCCTGTAAAACTGTTTTTT
J: TRBJ1-4
D: -
V: TRBV2
size: -

CDR3: CASSPTGGTEAFF
DNA: TGTGCCAGCAGTCCTACAGGGGGGACTGAAGCTTTCTTT
J: TRBJ1-1
D: TRBD1
V: TRBV7-9
size: -

CDR3: CASSPGSFQPQHF
DNA: TGTGCCAGCAGTCCGGGGAGTTTTCAGCCCCAGCATTTT
J: TRBJ1-5
D: -
V: TRBV6-6
size: -

CDR3: CASSGRLAGDRYEQYF
DNA: TGTGCCAGCAGCGGCCGGCTAGCGGGAGATAGGTACGAGCAGTACTTC
J: TRBJ2-7
D: TRBD2
V: TRBV9
size: -

CDR3: CAWSRSVWNEKLFF
DNA: TGTGCCTGGAGTAGGTCAGTGTGGAATGAAAAACTGTTTTTT
J: TRBJ1-4
D: -
V: TRBV30
size: -

CDR3: CASTWTGGEKLFF
DNA: TGTGCCAGCACCTGGACAGGGGGCGAAAAACTGTTTTTT
J: TRBJ1-4
D: TRBD1
V: TRBV2
size: -

CDR3: CASSVGGQGDTEAFF
DNA: TGTGCCAGCAGCGTAGGCGGACAGGGAGACACTGAAGCTTTCTTT
J: TRBJ1-1
D: TRBD1
V: TRBV9
size: -

CDR3: CASSSPPSGRDNEQFF
DNA: TGCGCCAGCAGCTCCCCCCCTAGCGGGAGGGACAATGAGCAGTTCTTC
J: TRBJ2-1
D: TRBD2
V: TRBV5-1
size: -

CDR3: CASSRAGLVLLTDTQYF
DNA: TGCGCCAGCAGCCGGGCCGGGTTGGTTTTGTTGACAGATACGCAGTATTTT
J: TRBJ2-3
D: -
V: TRBV4-1
size: -

CDR3: CASSLWRGATNEKLFF
DNA: TGTGCCAGCAGCTTATGGCGGGGAGCAACTAATGAAAAACTGTTTTTT
J: TRBJ1-4
D: -
V: TRBV5-8
size: -

CDR3: CASRGRLTDTQYF
DNA: TGCGCCAGCAGGGGCAGGTTAACAGATACGCAGTATTTT
J: TRBJ2-3
D: -
V: TRBV10-1
size: -

CDR3: CASSSGREREETQYF
DNA: TGTGCCAGCAGCTCCGGGAGGGAGAGGGAAGAGACCCAGTACTTC
J: TRBJ2-5
D: TRBD2
V: TRBV7-2
size: -

CDR3: CASSRKNPRDDGYTF
DNA: TGTGCCAGCAGCCGAAAAAATCCGAGGGATGATGGCTACACCTTC
J: TRBJ1-2
D: -
V: TRBV7-9
size: once

CDR3: CASSRDNSYEQYF
DNA: TGTGCCAGTAGCAGGGACAACTCCTACGAGCAGTACTTC
J: TRBJ2-7
D: -
V: TRBV19
size: once

CDR3: CASSVLGLGGELFF
DNA: TGTGCCAGCAGTGTGTTAGGGCTTGGCGGGGAGCTGTTTTTT
J: TRBJ2-2
D: -
V: TRBV6-1
size: -

CDR3: CASSLRDRGYGYTF
DNA: TGTGCCAGCAGCTTGCGGGACAGGGGTTATGGCTACACCTTC
J: TRBJ1-2
D: TRBD1
V: TRBV5-6
size: -

CDR3: CASSIGVSAGYTF
DNA: TGTGCCAGCTCCATCGGCGTTTCGGCTGGCTACACCTTC
J: TRBJ1-2
D: -
V: TRBV6-1
size: -

CDR3: CASSHKTGIGYNEQFF
DNA: TGTGCCAGCAGCCATAAGACAGGGATTGGGTACAATGAGCAGTTCTTC
J: TRBJ2-1
D: TRBD1
V: TRBV14
size: -

CDR3: CASSQGLPGSTGELFF
DNA: TGTGCCAGCAGCCAGGGACTTCCCGGTAGCACCGGGGAGCTGTTTTTT
J: TRBJ2-2
D: -
V: TRBV11-3
size: -

CDR3: CASSIGTGANEKLFF
DNA: TGTGCCAGTAGTATCGGGACGGGAGCCAATGAAAAACTGTTTTTT
J: TRBJ1-4
D: -
V: TRBV19
size: -

CDR3: CASSWGQRTDTQYF
DNA: TGTGCCAGCAGTTGGGGACAGCGCACAGATACGCAGTATTTT
J: TRBJ2-3
D: TRBD1
V: TRBV27
size: -

CDR3: CASSLAQYSYEQYF
DNA: TGTGCCAGCAGCTTAGCACAGTACTCCTACGAGCAGTACTTC
J: TRBJ2-7
D: -
V: TRBV11-2
size: -

CDR3: CASSDPVQGTYGYTF
DNA: TGTGCCAGCAGCGACCCCGTTCAGGGTACTTATGGCTACACCTTC
J: TRBJ1-2
D: -
V: TRBV5-5
size: -

CDR3: CASSSGGPKNIQYF
DNA: TGTGCCAGCAGTTCCGGTGGCCCCAAAAACATTCAGTACTTC
J: TRBJ2-4
D: -
V: TRBV28
size: -

CDR3: CASSMLHSLEQFF
DNA: TGTGCCAGTAGTATGCTCCATAGCCTTGAGCAGTTCTTC
J: TRBJ2-1
D: -
V: TRBV19
size: -

CDR3: CASSPGLAGVETQYF
DNA: TGCGCCAGCAGCCCGGGACTAGCGGGAGTGGAGACCCAGTACTTC
J: TRBJ2-5
D: TRBD2
V: TRBV5-1
size: -

CDR3: CASTRQGGGEQYF
DNA: TGTGCCAGCACCCGACAGGGGGGTGGCGAGCAGTACTTC
J: TRBJ2-7
D: TRBD1
V: TRBV2
size: -

CDR3: CASSHGLAGVHTGELFF
DNA: TGCGCCAGCAGCCACGGACTAGCGGGAGTACACACCGGGGAGCTGTTTTTT
J: TRBJ2-2
D: TRBD2
V: TRBV4-1
size: -

CDR3: CASSPMTGAGANVLTF
DNA: TGTGCCAGCAGCCCGATGACGGGGGCTGGGGCCAACGTCCTGACTTTC
J: TRBJ2-6
D: -
V: TRBV5-5
size: -

CDR3: CASSFFGGGNQPQHF
DNA: TGTGCCAGCAGCTTTTTTGGGGGCGGCAATCAGCCCCAGCATTTT
J: TRBJ1-5
D: -
V: TRBV5-6
size: -

CDR3: CASSPYRVSNTEAFF
DNA: TGTGCCAGCAGTCCGTACAGGGTCTCGAACACTGAAGCTTTCTTT
J: TRBJ1-1
D: -
V: TRBV6-5
size: -

CDR3: CSAGRNEQFF
DNA: TGCAGTGCTGGCCGAAATGAGCAGTTCTTC
J: TRBJ2-1
D: -
V: TRBV20-1
size: -

CDR3: CASSYRGSNQPQHF
DNA: TGTGCCAGCAGTTACAGGGGAAGCAATCAGCCCCAGCATTTT
J: TRBJ1-5
D: -
V: TRBV6-6
size: -

CDR3: CASSLTSGSYEQYF
DNA: TGCGCCAGCAGCTTGACTAGCGGGAGTTACGAGCAGTACTTC
J: TRBJ2-7
D: TRBD2
V: TRBV5-1
size: few

CDR3: CASGVGREKLFF
DNA: TGTGCTAGTGGTGTCGGGCGGGAAAAACTGTTTTTT
J: TRBJ1-4
D: -
V: TRBV12-5
size: few

CDR3: CASSLDRPIVNEQFF
DNA: TGTGCCAGCAGCCTCGACCGCCCGATAGTTAATGAGCAGTTCTTC
J: TRBJ2-1
D: -
V: TRBV5-5
size: -

CDR3: CASSERTVTTHGYTF
DNA: TGTGCCAGCAGTGAAAGGACAGTAACTACCCATGGCTACACCTTC
J: TRBJ1-2
D: -
V: TRBV2
size: medium-sized

CDR3: CASSSLVGQLGTDTQYF
DNA: TGTGCCAGTAGCAGTCTAGTCGGACAGTTAGGGACAGATACGCAGTATTTT
J: TRBJ2-3
D: -
V: TRBV19
size: -

CDR3: CASRDRGNNEQFF
DNA: TGTGCCAGCAGGGACAGGGGGAACAATGAGCAGTTCTTC
J: TRBJ2-1
D: TRBD1
V: TRBV2
size: -

CDR3: CASTYTVQGAYGYTF
DNA: TGTGCCAGCACATATACAGTACAGGGGGCCTATGGCTACACCTTC
J: TRBJ1-2
D: TRBD1
V: TRBV6-1
size: -

CDR3: CAWSSTGNTQYF
DNA: TGTGCCTGGAGTTCGACAGGGAATACGCAGTATTTT
J: TRBJ2-3
D: TRBD1
V: TRBV30
size: -

CDR3: CAIRGQGTATNVLTF
DNA: TGTGCCATCAGGGGACAGGGCACTGCGACTAACGTCCTGACTTTC
J: TRBJ2-6
D: TRBD1
V: TRBV10-3
size: -

CDR3: CASSLGGSGGVTGELFF
DNA: TGTGCCAGCAGCTTAGGGGGCAGCGGAGGCGTCACCGGGGAGCTGTTTTTT
J: TRBJ2-2
D: -
V: TRBV21-1
size: -

CDR3: CASAHRGRNEQYF
DNA: TGTGCCAGCGCCCACAGGGGGAGGAACGAGCAGTACTTC
J: TRBJ2-7
D: TRBD1
V: TRBV2
size: -

CDR3: CASLPGLAGGGGKTQYF
DNA: TGTGCCAGTCTTCCGGGACTAGCGGGAGGAGGGGGAAAGACCCAGTACTTC
J: TRBJ2-5
D: TRBD2
V: TRBV2
size: -

CDR3: CASSLSGLASTDTQYF
DNA: TGTGCCAGCAGTCTATCGGGACTAGCGTCCACAGATACGCAGTATTTT
J: TRBJ2-3
D: TRBD2
V: TRBV28
size: -